The clone carrying this T cell receptor (beta chain) was found many times. Previously, flow cytometry had revealed CD8+CD57+ cell expansion in the patients chosen for sequencing. The data stem from a study of CD8+CD57+ T cells in acquired aplastic anemia. Investigators profiled TCR beta VDJ and CDR3 from genomic DNA template. TCRdb ran MiXCR on the reads and lists one entry per CDR3 protein. This table has fewer than 250,000 distinct CDR3 sequences, 45% to 50% appearing once. What was sequenced was sorted CD4+, CD8+, or CD8+CD57+ T cells (not recorded which) from PBMCs. The TCR sequence derives from a human donor with aplastic anemia.

The CDR3 DNA reads as TGTGCCAGTAGTATAGGGGACAGGGGGCGCGGATTAGGGGAGACCCAGTACTTC. Translating gives CASSIGDRGRGLGETQYF. The chain combines TRBV19 with TRBJ2-5, with 12 bases that match TRBD1. Trimming cost V 1 base and J 5 bases; bases outside gene matches: 11. Germline lookup yields CDR1 LNHDA and CDR2 SQIVND (reference sequence). The CDR3 contains 18 residues.